This T cell receptor (beta chain) was captured by sequencing in a study of patients and donors after allogeneic stem cell transplantation. The CDR3 length is 15 residues. The junction had 8 bases not matched to a gene; V was cut back by 4 bases and J by 5 bases. The germline V gene encodes CDR1 MNHEY and CDR2 SMNVEV (reference sequence). TCRdb re-derived calls from the RT-PCR reads in MiXCR, one entry per CDR3 protein. The sample carries about 110,000 distinct CDR3 sequences, 35% recorded once. Sequencing was performed on blood, either unsorted or a sorted T cell fraction (not recorded which). The V call is TRBV27, the J call TRBJ1-2; 9 nucleotides agree with TRBD1. This TCR came from a human donor who was either an allogeneic HSCT recipient or a stem cell or donor lymphocyte infusion donor (not recorded which). It is not recorded whose cells these are; they may come from a transplant donor. This chain's CDR3 is CASSSPGQGGYGYTF. For the CDR3, the DNA is TGTGCCAGCAGTTCCCCGGGACAGGGTGGTTATGGCTACACCTTC.